One sample yielded the 17 T cell receptor beta chains listed below, sequenced in a study of blood T cells in healthy people across ages (dated by TCRdb to 2014 to 2015). The library was built by means of 5' RACE. These reads were obtained on an Illumina HiSeq 2500. A second PCR of roughly 7 to 11 cycles was performed with a sample-barcoded 5' primer and a J-beta primer mix. In-frame beta chains were kept once TCRdb had trimmed the public reads at Q25 with fastp and called clones with MiXCR. CDR3 protein sequences are deduplicated, and each keeps its most common genes and DNA. The sample yields roughly 800,000 distinct CDR3 sequences; around 36% were counted once. The ten largest account for 13% of the sample. Source material: blood. The receptors here all came from a man between 18 and 35 years old in good health.

The gene calls are TRBV9 and TRBJ2-3; 10 positions match TRBD2. Per germline, CDR1 SGDLS and CDR2 YYNGEE. CDR3 length: 14 residues. The junction had 1 base not matched to a gene; V was cut back by 1 base and J by 5 bases. Here the CDR3 reads CASSVRTSGDTQYF. For the CDR3, the DNA is TGTGCCAGCAGCGTACGGACTAGCGGAGATACGCAGTATTTT.

Notes on this clonotype: Being one base from a much bigger clone, this may be a read error. J is TRBJ2-1 and V is TRBV15; D unclear. Germline V lookup: CDR1 LNHNV, CDR2 YYDKDF (reference sequence). There are 15 residues in the CDR3. The CDR3 DNA sequence: TGTGCCACCAGCAGATCCGGCGGATCCTGCAATGAGCAGTTCTTC. It translates to CATSRSGGSCNEQFF.

This clonotype was seen a few times. V is TRBV6-2 or TRBV6-3 and J is TRBJ2-5; the D gene is possibly TRBD1 (6 bases). From germline, CDR1 is MNHEY and CDR2 SVGEGT. The CDR3 totals 14 residues. The V and J ends lost 8 bases and 6 bases respectively, with 19 bases between them. CDR3 nucleotide sequence: TGTGCCAGCCGTTCATCTGGGCAGGGGAAGACCCAGTACTTC. Translating it yields CASRSSGQGKTQYF.

To note about this clonotype: A much larger clone lies one base from this, so it may be a read error. This chain links TRBV5-1 with TRBJ1-4; a weak D match, TRBD1 (6 bases). From germline, CDR1 is SGHRS and CDR2 YFSETQ. V was cut by 3 bases and J by 7 bases, with 16 bases left in between. The CDR3 runs to 15 residues. CDR3 loop: CASSSADSTIEKLFF. CDR3 sequence (DNA): TGCGCCAGCAGCTCAGCGGACAGTACGATTGAAAAACTGTTTTTT.

This clonotype occurred a few times. The V call is TRBV9, the J call TRBJ1-2; 7 bases are shared with TRBD1. The V and J ends lost 0 bases and 0 bases, in that order; junction bases with no gene match: 5. This CDR3 comprises 16 residues. In germline, CDR1 is SGDLS, CDR2 YYNGEE. The CDR3 sequence: CASSVGRTGANYGYTF. The CDR3 DNA sequence: TGTGCCAGCAGCGTAGGGAGGACAGGCGCTAACTATGGCTACACCTTC.

The table lists this clonotype with a count of one. One end of the junction varies from germline; a read error may be responsible. This rearrangement joins TRBV20-1 to TRBJ1-1, with TRBD1 matching over 7 bases. The CDR3 has 14 residues. The germline gives CDR1 DFQATT, CDR2 SNEGSKA (reference sequence). The CDR3 nucleotides read TGCAGTACTAGAGCTCTACCGGGACAGAGATATGCTTTCTTT. Translation gives CSTRALPGQRYAFF.

This clonotype was counted at least ten times. The V gene is TRBV5-1, the J gene TRBJ1-4, with D possibly matching TRBD1 (6 bases). This CDR3 is 17 amino acids long. In germline, CDR1 is SGHRS, CDR2 YFSETQ. Trimming left V 4 bases short and J 5 bases short, with 21 bases between. The CDR3: CASSKTPSGGMNEKLFF. CDR3 DNA sequence: TGCGCCAGCAGCAAAACCCCCAGCGGGGGCATGAATGAAAAACTGTTTTTT. The full variable domain, rest sourced from reference TRBV5-1 and TRBJ1-4, is KAGVTQTPRYLIKTRGQQVTLSCSPISGHRSVSWYQQTPGQGLQFLFEYFSETQRNKGNFPGRFSGRQFSNSRSEMNVSTLELGDSALYLCASSKTPSGGMNEKLFFGSGTQLSVL.

Note on this clonotype: This clone may be a read error of a much larger clone one base away. CDR3 coding DNA: TGTGCCAGCAGCCAAGATAGTGTCCAGGGGGTAGGGTATGGCTACACCTTC. Protein sequence: CASSQDSVQGVGYGYTF. The V gene is TRBV4-2, the J gene TRBJ1-2; 7 positions agree with TRBD1. Germline assignment: CDR1 LGHNA and CDR2 YNFKEQ. The CDR3 is 17 amino acids. Trimming cost V 0 bases and J 5 bases; bases outside gene matches: 12.

This clonotype has only a few counts. This could be a read error, since a much larger clone is one nucleotide away. The rearrangement uses TRBV7-9 and TRBJ2-7; the match to TRBD2 covers 7 bases. Per the germline V gene, CDR1 is SEHNR and CDR2 is FQNEAQ (reference sequence). This CDR3 comprises 14 residues. J lost 7 bases, V lost 3 bases, and 9 bases had no gene match. The CDR3 loop is CASSFDGLVLEQYF. The CDR3 nucleotides are TGTGCCAGCAGCTTTGACGGACTAGTTTTGGAGCAGTACTTC. The variable domain in full, with the rest retrieved from reference TRBV7-9 and TRBJ2-7, is DTGVSQNPRHKITKRGQNVTFRCDPISEHNRLYWYRQTLGQGPEFLTYFQNEAQLEKSRLLSDRFSAERPKGSFSTLEIQRTEQGDSAMYLCASSFDGLVLEQYFGPGTRLTVT.

This clonotype was found a few times. This rearrangement joins TRBV29-1 to TRBJ2-1; TRBD2 aligns across 7 bases. The CDR3 totals 15 residues. Germline V gives CDR1 SQVTM, CDR2 ANQGSEA. The V and J ends lost 6 bases and 5 bases, in that order; junction bases with no gene match: 13. Written as DNA, the CDR3 is TGCAGCGTCGCCGCTCGACTAGCACCAAACAATGAGCAGTTCTTC. It yields the protein CSVAARLAPNNEQFF.

This clonotype was observed a handful of times. V is TRBV9 and J is TRBJ2-5; TRBD2 aligns across 10 bases. The CDR3 runs to 15 residues. The trim removed 0 bases at V and 11 bases at J, leaving 10 bases unmatched. In germline, CDR1 is SGDLS, CDR2 YYNGEE. DNA of the CDR3: TGTGCCAGCAGCGTAGCAAGCGGGGGGGGGAATGAGCAGTACTTC. It is translated as CASSVASGGGNEQYF.

V gene TRBV20-1 combines with J gene TRBJ2-1; 12 bases are shared with TRBD2. Germline CDR1 and CDR2: DFQATT and SNEGSKA (reference sequence). With 1 base clipped from V and 4 bases from J, the junction kept 2 bases outside the gene matches. The CDR3 sequence is 15 residues long. The CDR3 coding sequence is TGCAGTGCTAGAGGGACTAGCGGGACTTACAATGAGCAGTTCTTC. This translates into CSARGTSGTYNEQFF.

The chain employs TRBV6-2 or TRBV6-3 and TRBJ2-5; no firm D call. Germline V gene lookup returns CDR1 MNHEY and CDR2 SVGEGT. V dropped 5 bases and J dropped 4 bases, with 5 bases sitting between them. The CDR3 length is 11 residues. Here the CDR3 reads CASSLPETQYF. In DNA, the CDR3 is TGTGCCAGCAGTCTCCCAGAGACCCAGTACTTC.

There are a few counts of this clonotype. This chain connects TRBV20-1 to TRBJ2-5; the match to TRBD1 covers 8 bases. This CDR3 contains 12 residues. Trimming removed 5 bases from V and 5 bases from J; junction bases left unmatched: 4. Germline V gene data show CDR1 as DFQATT and CDR2 as SNEGSKA (reference sequence). CDR3 nucleotides: TGCAGTGCTTATGACAGGGGTGAGACCCAGTACTTC. Encoded protein: CSAYDRGETQYF.

This clonotype was picked up one time. The germline gene is not matched at one end of the junction; a read error may be the cause. In DNA form, the CDR3 reads TGCGCCGGCAGCCTACGACCGGGACAGATTTTTATCTCCTACAATGAGCAGTTCTTC. It specifies CAGSLRPGQIFISYNEQFF. This chain connects TRBV4-1 to TRBJ2-1; 7 bases match TRBD1. The CDR3 is 19 amino acids. Germline values: CDR1 MGHRA, CDR2 YSYEKL.

This clonotype was recorded a few times. The J gene is TRBJ2-1, the V gene TRBV5-4; unclear D gene. Germline lookup yields CDR1 SGHNT and CDR2 YYREEE (reference sequence). The CDR3 runs to 14 residues. Trimming pared 2 bases from V and 8 bases from J, leaving 14 bases between. CDR3 sequence: CASSFATKADEQFF. The CDR3 coding sequence is TGTGCCAGCAGCTTTGCGACAAAGGCGGATGAGCAGTTCTTC.

Only a few counts were recorded for this clonotype. The chain carries TRBV12-3 or TRBV12-4 and TRBJ1-5, with a weak D call TRBD1 (5 bases). The CDR3 has 16 amino acids. Trimming pared 3 bases from V and 3 bases from J, leaving 15 bases between. CDR3 loop: CASSLGQGTNNQPQHF. CDR3 sequence (DNA): TGTGCCAGCAGTTTGGGGCAGGGAACCAACAATCAGCCCCAGCATTTT.